The T cell receptor (beta chain) described here comes from a study of cytomegalovirus exposure and HLA in healthy donors. Concerning this clone itself: The target antigen is unknown.

The ends lost 1 base at V and 6 bases at J; junction bases unmatched: 5. The CDR3 is 15 residues long. CDR1 is SGHDT, CDR2 YYEEEE, per germline. This table comes from immunoSEQ multiplex PCR, and its TCRdb copy is limited to in-frame clones, with some not included. The data show 75,000 to 100,000 clones, 96% seen once. Study-level points and caveats: Overall, approximately 150 TCR beta chains were annotated as cytomegalovirus-associated.

This clonotype originated in a man aged 18 to 29 in good health and CMV-seronegative. This chain joins TRBV5-6 and TRBJ2-1; 9 bases align to TRBD1. Material: PBMCs. The chain's CDR3 is CASSLRDRDSNEQFF. In DNA, the CDR3 is TGTGCCAGCAGCTTGAGGGACAGGGATAGCAATGAGCAGTTCTTC.